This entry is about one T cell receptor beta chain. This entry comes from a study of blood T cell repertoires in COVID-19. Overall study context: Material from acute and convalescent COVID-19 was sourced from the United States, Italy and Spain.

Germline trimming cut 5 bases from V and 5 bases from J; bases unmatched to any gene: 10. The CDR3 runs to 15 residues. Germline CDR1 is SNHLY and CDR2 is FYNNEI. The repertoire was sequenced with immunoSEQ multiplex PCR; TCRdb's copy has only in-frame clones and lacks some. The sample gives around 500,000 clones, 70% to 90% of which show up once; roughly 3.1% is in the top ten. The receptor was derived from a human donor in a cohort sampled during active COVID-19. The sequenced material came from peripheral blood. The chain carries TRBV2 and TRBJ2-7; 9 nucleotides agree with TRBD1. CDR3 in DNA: TGTGCCAGCAGTTCTCCGGGACAGGGAATGAACGAGCAGTACTTC. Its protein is CASSSPGQGMNEQYF.